One sample yielded the 5 T cell receptor beta chains listed below, sequenced in a study of shared clonotypes between healthy human individuals. Profiling relied on immunoSEQ multiplex PCR, and the TCRdb table lists in-frame clones only, not all of them. This table holds around 990,000 clones, approximately 80% found once. Input material: memory CD4+ T cells from PBMCs. Subset meaning: CD45RA-negative fraction. The receptors here all came from a man aged 18-30 years in good health. Some clones in this sample may be carry-over from other donors' samples.

The chain is built from TRBV7-9 and TRBJ2-5; 9 bases fit TRBD2. The V and J ends lost 3 bases and 5 bases, in that order; junction bases with no gene match: 4. The CDR3 has 14 residues. The germline CDR1 and CDR2 sequences are SEHNR and FQNEAQ (reference sequence). This CDR3 reads CASSFSGSTETQYF. The CDR3 nucleotides read TGTGCCAGCAGCTTTAGCGGGAGCACGGAGACCCAGTACTTC. The full variable domain, in which reference TRBV7-9 and TRBJ2-5 provide the parts outside the CDR3, is DTGVSQNPRHKITKRGQNVTFRCDPISEHNRLYWYRQTLGQGPEFLTYFQNEAQLEKSRLLSDRFSAERPKGSFSTLEIQRTEQGDSAMYLCASSFSGSTETQYFGPGTRLLVL.

V usage is TRBV18 and J usage is TRBJ2-1; a weak D match, TRBD2 (6 bases). V lost 3 bases, J lost 15 bases, and 12 bases lay in between. From germline, CDR1 is KGHSH and CDR2 LQKENI. This CDR3 is 11 amino acids long. The chain's CDR3 is CASSPGRGPFF. CDR3 DNA: TGTGCCAGCTCACCGGGGCGGGGTCCGTTCTTC.

This chain uses TRBV7-9 with TRBJ2-7; weak D call: TRBD2 (5 bases). This CDR3 region has 14 residues. V was shortened by 5 bases and J by 2 bases, with 13 bases between the two germline ends. Germline V CDR1 and CDR2: SEHNR, FQNEAQ (reference sequence). CDR3 bases: TGTGCCAGCAGCCCCCTAGCAGGTGCCTACGAGCAGTACTTC. Encoded protein: CASSPLAGAYEQYF.

This clone has just a few counts. V and J are TRBV18 and TRBJ2-7; D not resolved. The J call may be incorrect, as the DNA end agrees better with TRBJ2-5. The length of the CDR3 is 13 residues. Germline V gives CDR1 KGHSH, CDR2 LQKENI. The CDR3 here is CASSPSPQETQYF. The CDR3 DNA reads TGTGCCAGCTCACCATCTCCCCAAGAGACCCAGTACTTC.

The rearrangement uses TRBV10-3 and TRBJ1-1; TRBD1 agrees at 7 bases. CDR3 length: 13 amino acids. Germline V gives CDR1 ENHRY, CDR2 SYGVKD. V shed 0 bases and J 7 bases; nucleotides not matched to a gene: 2. The CDR3 here is CAISESTGLEAFF. In DNA form, the CDR3 reads TGTGCCATCAGTGAGTCGACAGGGCTTGAAGCTTTCTTT.